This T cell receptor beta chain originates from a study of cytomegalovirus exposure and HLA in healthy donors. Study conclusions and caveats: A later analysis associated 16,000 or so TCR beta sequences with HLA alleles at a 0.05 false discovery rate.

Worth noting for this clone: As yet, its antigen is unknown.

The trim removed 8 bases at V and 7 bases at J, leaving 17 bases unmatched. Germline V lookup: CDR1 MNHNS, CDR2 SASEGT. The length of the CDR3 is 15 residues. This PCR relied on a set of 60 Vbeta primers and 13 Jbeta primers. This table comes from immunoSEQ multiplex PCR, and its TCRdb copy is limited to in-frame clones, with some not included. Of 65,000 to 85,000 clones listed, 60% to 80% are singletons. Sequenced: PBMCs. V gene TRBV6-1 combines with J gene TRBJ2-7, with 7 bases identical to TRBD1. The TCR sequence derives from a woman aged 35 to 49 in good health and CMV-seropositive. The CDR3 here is CASQEGQALWVEQYF. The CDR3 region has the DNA TGTGCCAGCCAAGAAGGACAGGCCCTTTGGGTGGAGCAGTACTTC.